The T cell receptor beta chain described here comes from a study of chemoradiotherapy in HPV16-positive cancers (dated 2022 in TCRdb). Study-level background: Candidate HPV-specific T-cell clones and common TCR motifs were defined through functional T-cell assays on cells from a couple of HPV16-positive patients. Whether T-cell immunity against the HPV oncoproteins E6 and E7 changes during chemoradiotherapy and whether survival is affected by this immunity were examined in the study. The candidate HPV-specific TCRs and motifs were subsequently tracked in TCR repertoires obtained from about 79 patients with HPV-related cancers.

The CDR3 contains 13 residues, cysteine and phenylalanine counted. The CDR3 DNA has 39 bases and is translated from base 1. The germline V gene specifies SNHLY as CDR1 and FYNNEI as CDR2. Cut back by 6 bases and 5 bases, the V and J ends lie 11 bases apart. Library preparation was by the immunoSEQ multiplex PCR assay. TCRdb stores this immuneACCESS table with in-frame sequences only. Part of the clones is absent; in the studies checked, under half of the shortfall reflects unresolved V genes, and no reason is known for the rest. For this sample there are tens of thousands of clones; roughly 90% appear just once. Clones ranked in the top ten supply 4.5% of the sample. Comments on this clone: Its antigen is unknown. No quality values exist for individual bases; no much larger clone is one base distant.

Study-level results and caveats: Expansion of candidate HPV-specific clones and E7-related TCR motifs was observed in the tumor microenvironment during treatment, whereas no such expansion was observed for non-HPV-specific T cells. In HPV16-positive patients, expansion of HPV-responsive T cells during chemoradiotherapy was found to be associated with improved recurrence-free survival. The functional definition of HPV-specific T cells was derived from only two HPV16-positive patients, and the survival association was reported for HPV16-positive patients.

Repertoires were sampled multiple times during chemoradiotherapy, which allowed clonal expansion in the tumor microenvironment to be followed. This TCR was sampled from a human donor with HPV-associated anogenital cancer. The sequence joins TRBV2 to TRBJ1-5, with no confident D gene call. Specimen: blood, collected from a patient who underwent chemoradiotherapy. The DNA sequence is TGTGCCAGCAGATCAACTTCCGATCAGCCCCAGCATTTT. It is translated as CASRSTSDQPQHF. The variable domain in full, with residues beyond the CDR3 obtained from the reference TRBV2 and TRBJ1-5 genes, is EPEVTQTPSHQVTQMGQEVILRCVPISNHLYFYWYRQILGQKVEFLVSFYNNEISEKSEIFDDQFSVERPDGSNFTLKIRSTKLEDSAMYFCASRSTSDQPQHFGDGTRLSIL.